The 8 T cell receptor beta chains in this list originate from one sample, sequenced in a study of blood T cell repertoires in COVID-19. The table came from immunoSEQ multiplex PCR; TCRdb's copy has only in-frame clones and leaves some out. The table has tens of thousands of clones, around 83% seen once. The sample consisted of peripheral blood. These receptor sequences come from a woman of 80 years or more with active or convalescent COVID-19.

The chain is built from TRBV19 and TRBJ1-2, with 8 bases that match TRBD1. With V trimmed by 10 bases and J by 7 bases, 11 bases remained unmatched. The CDR3 sequence is 13 residues long. CDR1 and CDR2 from the germline V gene are LNHDA and SQIVND (reference sequence). DNA of the CDR3: TGTGCCACCAGGGGGCAGGGGGCTTCTGGCTACACCTTC. Translated: CATRGQGASGYTF. The entire variable domain, with the rest obtained from reference TRBV19 and TRBJ1-2, is as follows: DGGITQSPKYLFRKEGQNVTLSCEQNLNHDAMYWYRQDPGQGLRLIYYSQIVNDFQKGDIAEGYSVSREKKESFPLTVTSAQKNPTAFYLCATRGQGASGYTFGSGTRLTVV.

The gene calls are TRBV6-1 and TRBJ1-1; TRBD1 matches 9 bases. V dropped 2 bases and J dropped 6; count of bases not matched to a gene: 4. Germline V gives CDR1 MNHNS, CDR2 SASEGT. The CDR3 is made up of 14 amino acids. The CDR3 reads CASSELDRGSEAFF. CDR3 in DNA: TGTGCCAGCAGTGAACTGGACAGGGGATCTGAAGCTTTCTTT.

The V and J genes are TRBV28 and TRBJ1-5, with 10 positions matching TRBD1. Germline values: CDR1 MDHEN, CDR2 SYDVKM. V shed 5 bases and J 4 bases; nucleotides not matched to a gene: 2. This CDR3 has 14 residues. In nucleotides, the CDR3 is TGTGCCAGCAGTATGGGACAGGGGAATCAGCCCCAGCATTTT. It codes for CASSMGQGNQPQHF.

This clone appeared a single time. This sequence joins TRBV19 and TRBJ2-2; maybe TRBD1 (6 bases). Germline V gives CDR1 LNHDA, CDR2 SQIVND (reference sequence). The V end was cut by 6 bases, the J end by 3 bases, with 11 bases between. The CDR3 has 14 amino acids. The DNA of the CDR3 is TGTGCCAGTAGGTGGACAGTTGACACCGGGGAGCTGTTTTTT. It codes for CASRWTVDTGELFF.

The CDR3 region has the DNA TGTGCCACCAGCAGTCGGGGGGAGTGGGATACGCAGTATTTT. Translation gives CATSSRGEWDTQYF. The chain carries TRBV15 and TRBJ2-3; TRBD2 agrees at 7 bases. Germline loops: CDR1 LNHNV, CDR2 YYDKDF (reference sequence). Unmatched junction bases numbered 6, after V lost 3 bases and J lost 6 bases. This CDR3 is built from 14 residues. The variable domain in full, with the rest retrieved from reference TRBV15 and TRBJ2-3, is DAMVIQNPRYQVTQFGKPVTLSCSQTLNHNVMYWYQQKSSQAPKLLFHYYDKDFNNEADTPDNFQSRRPNTSFCFLDIRSPGLGDTAMYLCATSSRGEWDTQYFGPGTRLTVL.

The V gene is TRBV6-6, the J gene TRBJ2-5; TRBD2 agrees at 11 bases. V was pared by 5 bases and J by 5 bases, with 7 bases of the junction left unmatched. This CDR3 region has 15 residues. Germline values: CDR1 MNHNY, CDR2 SVGAGI (reference sequence). The CDR3 DNA sequence: TGTGCCAGCAGTGGCGGACTAGCGGGCCCGGAGACCCAGTACTTC. This encodes CASSGGLAGPETQYF.

The chain recombines TRBV30 with TRBJ1-2; possibly TRBD1 for D (5 bases). The CDR3 consists of 13 residues. V lost 7 bases, J lost 4 bases, and 16 bases lay in between. From germline, CDR1 is GTSNPN and CDR2 SVGIG (reference sequence). Here the CDR3 DNA reads TGTGCCTCCTCGGGGGTTCGGGGCTATGGCTACACCTTC. Protein product: CASSGVRGYGYTF.

This clone has a single count. V usage is TRBV12-3 or TRBV12-4 and J usage is TRBJ1-2; TRBD1 is a possible D gene (5 bases). The germline V and J ends were trimmed by 7 bases and 4 bases, with 13 bases remaining between them. This CDR3 comprises 13 residues. CDR3 protein: CASTGGGSYGYTF. CDR3 DNA: TGTGCCAGCACCGGGGGGGGAAGCTATGGCTACACCTTC.